This entry concerns a single T cell receptor (beta chain). Its antigen is undetermined. This sample is drawn from a study of OX40 agonist ivuxolimab in advanced cancers. Study in general: Head and neck, renal cell, melanoma or hepatocellular carcinoma were the cancers that dose-escalation patients had. Under the entry rules, prior anti-PD-1, anti-PD-L1 or anti-CTLA-4 therapy was allowed, and about 40% had some.

Notes on the study in general: Nonresponders included some who also had low normalized T-cell clonal expansion. Still undetermined is the antigen specificity of the expanded peripheral T cells.

The protocol was immunoSEQ multiplex PCR, while the TCRdb copy is restricted to in-frame clones and leaves out a portion. Among 65,000 to 75,000 clones listed, roughly nine tenths were seen once. This CDR3 has 14 amino acids. Germline V gene data show CDR1 as MNHNY and CDR2 as SVGAGI (reference sequence). V lost 2 bases and J lost 5, with 13 bases in between. The chain uses TRBV6-6 and TRBJ2-7; unclear D gene. The source was CD4+ or CD8+ T cells sorted from blood, collected in a trial of the OX40 agonist ivuxolimab. The sequence was collected from an adult with an advanced solid tumor such as melanoma, head and neck, liver or kidney cancer. CDR3 nucleotide sequence: TGTGCCAGCAGTTACCTCCCGCGACCCCACGAGCAGTACTTC. It yields the protein CASSYLPRPHEQYF.